This TCR beta chain was observed in a study of blood T cell repertoires in COVID-19. The overall study: From the United States, Italy and Spain came samples of acute and convalescent COVID-19. PBMCs, B-cell-depleted T cells, or T cells provided the cDNA or gDNA that made up the material.

The CDR3 sequence is 17 residues long. The trim removed 8 bases at V and 7 bases at J, leaving 15 bases unmatched. Germline-derived CDR1 and CDR2 are SNHLY and FYNNEI. As originally analysed: Cell counts per sample came from amplifying reference gene primers. Measured with immunoSEQ multiplex PCR; TCRdb has only the in-frame clones, and not every one. V and J calls and clone size follow that table, whereas D and trimming were derived from the DNA. This repertoire shows about 200,000 clones, almost 90% found once; its top ten account for 0.55% to 0.8%. The chain recombines TRBV2 with TRBJ2-2; 11 nucleotides align to TRBD1. The TCR was taken from a man aged 50 to 60 with acute or convalescent COVID-19. The specimen was peripheral blood. The chain's CDR3 is CASALLPGQGGNGELFF. CDR3 in DNA: TGTGCCAGCGCCCTCCTCCCGGGACAGGGGGGTAACGGGGAGCTGTTTTTT.